The entry below describes one TCR beta chain. These data come from a study of shared clonotypes between healthy human individuals. Generated by immunoSEQ multiplex PCR, the TCRdb table keeps only in-frame clones and is missing some. This table has millions of clones, more than 85% appearing once. The naive CD8 population came from CD45RO-negative cells selected for CCR7, without terminally differentiated effector memory CD45RA+ cells. The sequenced sample was naive CD8+ T cells from PBMCs. This clonotype was obtained from a man between 18 and 29 years old in good health. Some clones in this sample may be carry-over from other donors' samples.

CDR3 sequence reads: CASSKRQGGDEQYF. The CDR3 nucleotides are TGTGCCAGCAGCAAAAGACAGGGCGGCGACGAGCAGTACTTC. J is TRBJ2-7 and V is TRBV21-1; the tabulated D call, TRBD1, remains unverified against the DNA. TRBV21-1 is described as a pseudogene. This CDR3 is 14 amino acids long.